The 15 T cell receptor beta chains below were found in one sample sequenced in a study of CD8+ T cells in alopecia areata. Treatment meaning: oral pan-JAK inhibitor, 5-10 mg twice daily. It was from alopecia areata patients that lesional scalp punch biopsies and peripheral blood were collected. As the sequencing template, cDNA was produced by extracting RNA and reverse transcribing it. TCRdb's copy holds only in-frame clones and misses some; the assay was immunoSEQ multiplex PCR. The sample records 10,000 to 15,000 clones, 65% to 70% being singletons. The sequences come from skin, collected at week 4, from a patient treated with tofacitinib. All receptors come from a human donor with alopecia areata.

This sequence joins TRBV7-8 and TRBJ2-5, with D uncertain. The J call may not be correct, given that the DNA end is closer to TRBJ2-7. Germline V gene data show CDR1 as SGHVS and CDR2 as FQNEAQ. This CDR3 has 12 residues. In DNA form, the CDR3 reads TGTGCCAGCAGCCTTAAGTTGTACGAGCAGTACTTC. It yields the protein CASSLKLYEQYF.

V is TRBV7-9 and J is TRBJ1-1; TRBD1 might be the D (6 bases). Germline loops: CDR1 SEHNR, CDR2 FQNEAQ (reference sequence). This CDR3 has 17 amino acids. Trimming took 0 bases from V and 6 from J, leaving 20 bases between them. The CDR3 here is CASSLAHPGGLSAEAFF. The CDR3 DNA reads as TGTGCCAGCAGCTTAGCTCACCCTGGGGGGCTTAGCGCTGAAGCTTTCTTT.

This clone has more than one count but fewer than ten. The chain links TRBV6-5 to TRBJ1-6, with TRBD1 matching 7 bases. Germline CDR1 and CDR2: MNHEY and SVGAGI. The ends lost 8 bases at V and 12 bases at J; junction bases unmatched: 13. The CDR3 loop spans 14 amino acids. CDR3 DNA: TGTGCCAGCGGTCTGAGACAGGGAGTACTACCCCTCCACTTT. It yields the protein CASGLRQGVLPLHF.

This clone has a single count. The CDR3 DNA reads as TGTGCCAGCAGTCCCCGGGGAGGGTGGGCCGTCGACACTGAAGCTTTCTTT. Protein product: CASSPRGGWAVDTEAFF. This chain uses TRBV27 with TRBJ1-1; D call uncertain. Trimming took 5 bases from V and 3 from J, leaving 22 bases between them. The CDR3 extends over 17 amino acids. Germline CDR1 is MNHEY and CDR2 is SMNVEV (reference sequence).

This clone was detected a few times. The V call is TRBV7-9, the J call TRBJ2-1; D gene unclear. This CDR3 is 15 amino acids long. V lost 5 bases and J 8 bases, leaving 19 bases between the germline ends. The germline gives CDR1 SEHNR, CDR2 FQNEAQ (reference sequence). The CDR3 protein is CASSPPAAPVDEQFF. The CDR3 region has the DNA TGTGCCAGCAGCCCCCCGGCGGCTCCCGTCGATGAGCAGTTCTTC.

The CDR3 reads CASSQVRTSYEQYF. The DNA of the CDR3 is TGTGCCAGCAGCCAAGTCCGGACTTCCTACGAGCAGTACTTC. The V and J genes are TRBV14 and TRBJ2-7; possibly TRBD2 for D (5 bases). V lost 1 base and J 1 base, leaving 8 bases between the germline ends. Germline CDR1 reads SGHDN; CDR2 reads FVKESK. This CDR3 contains 14 residues.

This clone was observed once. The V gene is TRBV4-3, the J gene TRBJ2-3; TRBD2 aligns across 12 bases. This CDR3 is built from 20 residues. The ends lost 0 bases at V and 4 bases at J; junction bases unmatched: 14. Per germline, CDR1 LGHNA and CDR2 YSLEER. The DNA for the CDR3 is TGCGCCAGCAGCCAAGATTCCTCGACTTTGACTAGCGGGGGTTCAGATACGCAGTATTTT. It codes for CASSQDSSTLTSGGSDTQYF.

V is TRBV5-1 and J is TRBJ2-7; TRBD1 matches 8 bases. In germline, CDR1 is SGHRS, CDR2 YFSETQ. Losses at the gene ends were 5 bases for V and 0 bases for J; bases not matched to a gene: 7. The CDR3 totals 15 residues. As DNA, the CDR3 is TGCGCCAGCAGAGGGACAGGCTCCAGCTCCTACGAGCAGTACTTC. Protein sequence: CASRGTGSSSYEQYF.

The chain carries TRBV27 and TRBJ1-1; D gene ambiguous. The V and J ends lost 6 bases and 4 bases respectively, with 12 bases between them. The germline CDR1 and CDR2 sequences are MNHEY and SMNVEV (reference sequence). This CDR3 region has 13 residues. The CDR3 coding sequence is TGTGCCAGCAGCGTGAGTTTAGGCACTGAAGCTTTCTTT. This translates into CASSVSLGTEAFF.

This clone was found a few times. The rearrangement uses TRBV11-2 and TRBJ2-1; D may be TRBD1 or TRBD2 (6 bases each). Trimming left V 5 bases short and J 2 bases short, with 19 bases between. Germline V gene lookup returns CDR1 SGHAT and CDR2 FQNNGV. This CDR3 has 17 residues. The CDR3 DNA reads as TGTGCCAGCAGCGTATACCTTAACGGGGGCCCCTACAATGAGCAGTTCTTC. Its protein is CASSVYLNGGPYNEQFF.

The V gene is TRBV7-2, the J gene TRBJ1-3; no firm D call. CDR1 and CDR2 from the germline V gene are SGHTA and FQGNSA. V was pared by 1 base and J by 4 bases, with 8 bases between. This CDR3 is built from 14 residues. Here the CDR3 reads CASSLGPGGNTIYF. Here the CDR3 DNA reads TGTGCCAGCAGCTTAGGACCCGGAGGAAACACCATATATTTT.

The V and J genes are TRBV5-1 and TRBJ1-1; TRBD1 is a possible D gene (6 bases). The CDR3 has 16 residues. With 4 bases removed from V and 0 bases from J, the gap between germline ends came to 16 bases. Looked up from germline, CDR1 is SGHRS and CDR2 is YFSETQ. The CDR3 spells CASSPQGQTMNTEAFF. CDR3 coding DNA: TGCGCCAGCAGCCCCCAAGGACAGACTATGAACACTGAAGCTTTCTTT.

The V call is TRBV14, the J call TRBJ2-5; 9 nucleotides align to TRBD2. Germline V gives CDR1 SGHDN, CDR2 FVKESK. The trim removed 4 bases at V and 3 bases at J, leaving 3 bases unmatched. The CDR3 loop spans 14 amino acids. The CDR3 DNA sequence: TGTGCCAGCAGCCGACTAGCGGCCAAAGAGACCCAGTACTTC. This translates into CASSRLAAKETQYF.

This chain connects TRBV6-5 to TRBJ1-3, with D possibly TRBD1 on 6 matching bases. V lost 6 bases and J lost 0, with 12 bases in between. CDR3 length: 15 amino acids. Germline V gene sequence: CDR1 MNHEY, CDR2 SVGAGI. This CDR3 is CASRPTGSSGNTIYF. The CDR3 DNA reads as TGTGCCAGCAGACCTACAGGGAGCTCTGGAAACACCATATATTTT.

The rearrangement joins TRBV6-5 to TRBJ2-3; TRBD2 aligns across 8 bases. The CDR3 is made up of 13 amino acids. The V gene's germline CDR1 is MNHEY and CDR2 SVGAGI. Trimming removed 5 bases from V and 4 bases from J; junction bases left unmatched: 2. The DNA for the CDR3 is TGTGCCAGCAGTGACGGGGGGGCAGATACGCAGTATTTT. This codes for CASSDGGADTQYF.